This TCR beta chain was profiled in a study of cytomegalovirus exposure and HLA in healthy donors. Researchers ran the PCR with 60 Vbeta and 13 Jbeta primers. The repertoire was sequenced with immunoSEQ multiplex PCR; TCRdb's copy has only in-frame clones and lacks some. Of approximately 200,000 clones listed, 79% are singletons. Germline-derived CDR1 and CDR2 are LGHNT and FRNRAP. Trimming left V 1 base short and J 2 bases short, with 11 bases between. The CDR3 spans 16 residues. Study-level points and caveats: In vitro, a few CMV-associated chains proved specific for CMV antigens.

Worth noting for this clone: Its cognate antigen is unknown.

This receptor was taken from a girl aged 10 to 17 in good health and CMV-seropositive. V and J are TRBV12-5 and TRBJ2-2; no firm D call. The sample consisted of PBMCs. The CDR3 DNA is TGTGCTAGTGGTTTGGGGCTAGGCGGAAACACCGGGGAGCTGTTTTTT. It codes for CASGLGLGGNTGELFF.